This T cell receptor beta chain was sequenced in a study of blood T cell repertoires in COVID-19. Here immunoSEQ multiplex PCR was the method, and the copy in TCRdb shows in-frame clones only, minus some. In the table there are about 200,000 clones, more than 70% of which are singletons. This CDR3 spans 15 amino acids. With 7 bases removed from V and 4 bases from J, the gap between germline ends came to 17 bases. Germline loops: CDR1 SNHLY, CDR2 FYNNEI. V and J are TRBV2 and TRBJ2-1; D gene unclear. The sample was PBMCs or T cells enriched from blood (not recorded which). The receptor comes from a woman aged 40-49 years with acute COVID-19. The CDR3 DNA sequence: TGTGCCAGCAAACTCCTTCAAAGTAATTACAATGAGCAGTTCTTC. Translating it yields CASKLLQSNYNEQFF.